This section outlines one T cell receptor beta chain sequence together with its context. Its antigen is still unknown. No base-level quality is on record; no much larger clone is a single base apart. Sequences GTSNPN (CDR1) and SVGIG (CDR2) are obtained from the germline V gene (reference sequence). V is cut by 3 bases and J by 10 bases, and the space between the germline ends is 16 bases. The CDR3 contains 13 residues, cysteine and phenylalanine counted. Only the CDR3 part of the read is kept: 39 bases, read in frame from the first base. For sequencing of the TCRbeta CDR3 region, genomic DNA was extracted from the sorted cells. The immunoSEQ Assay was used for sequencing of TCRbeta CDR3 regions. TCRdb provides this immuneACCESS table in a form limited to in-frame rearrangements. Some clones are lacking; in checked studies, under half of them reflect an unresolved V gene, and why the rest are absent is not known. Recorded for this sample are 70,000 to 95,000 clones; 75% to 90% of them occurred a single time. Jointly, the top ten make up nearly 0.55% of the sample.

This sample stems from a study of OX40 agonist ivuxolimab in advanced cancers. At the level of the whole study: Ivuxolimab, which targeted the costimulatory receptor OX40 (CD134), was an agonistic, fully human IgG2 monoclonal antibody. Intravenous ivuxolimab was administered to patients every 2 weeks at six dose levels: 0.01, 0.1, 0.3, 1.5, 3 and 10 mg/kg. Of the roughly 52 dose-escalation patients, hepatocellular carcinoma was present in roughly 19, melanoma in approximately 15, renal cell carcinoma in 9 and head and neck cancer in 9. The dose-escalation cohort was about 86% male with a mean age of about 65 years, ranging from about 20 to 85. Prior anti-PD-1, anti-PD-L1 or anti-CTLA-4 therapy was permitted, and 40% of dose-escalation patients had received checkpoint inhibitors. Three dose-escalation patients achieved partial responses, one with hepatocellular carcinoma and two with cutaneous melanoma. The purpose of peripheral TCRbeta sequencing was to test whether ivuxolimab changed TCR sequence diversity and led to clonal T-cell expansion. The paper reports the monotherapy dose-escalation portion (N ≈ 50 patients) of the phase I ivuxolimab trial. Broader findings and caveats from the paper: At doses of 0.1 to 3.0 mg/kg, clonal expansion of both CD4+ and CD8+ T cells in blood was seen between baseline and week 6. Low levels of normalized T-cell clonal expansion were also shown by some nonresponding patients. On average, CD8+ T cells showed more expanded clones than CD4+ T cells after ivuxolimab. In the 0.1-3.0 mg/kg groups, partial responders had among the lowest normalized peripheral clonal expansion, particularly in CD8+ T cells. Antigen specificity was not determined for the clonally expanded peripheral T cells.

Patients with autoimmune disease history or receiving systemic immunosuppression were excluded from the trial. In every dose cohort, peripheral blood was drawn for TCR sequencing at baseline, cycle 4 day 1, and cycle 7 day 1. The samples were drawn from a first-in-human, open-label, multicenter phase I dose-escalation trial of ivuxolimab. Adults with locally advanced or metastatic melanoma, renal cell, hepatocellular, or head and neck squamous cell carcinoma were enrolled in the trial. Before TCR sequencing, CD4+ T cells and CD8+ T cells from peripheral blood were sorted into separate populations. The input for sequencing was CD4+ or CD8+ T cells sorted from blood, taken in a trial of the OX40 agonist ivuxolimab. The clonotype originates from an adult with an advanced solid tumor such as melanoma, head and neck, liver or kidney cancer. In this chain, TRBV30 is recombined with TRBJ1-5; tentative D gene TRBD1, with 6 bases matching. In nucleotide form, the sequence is TGTGCCTGGAGCCCGGGGGCAGTACGTCCCCAGCATTTT. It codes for CAWSPGAVRPQHF.